The rows below give T cell receptor beta chains drawn from one sample of a study of T cell responses to AZD1222 COVID-19 vaccine. Sequenced by immunoSEQ multiplex PCR; TCRdb stores in-frame clones only, minus some. The sample has approximately 160,000 clones, roughly 93% seen once; the top ten hold approximately 1%. Sequencing used peripheral blood, obtained on day 0 of AZD1222 vaccination. These receptors came from an adult in good health. The CDR3 runs from the conserved cysteine through the conserved F or W. D genes are given only for firm matches. Size is stated for part of the rows, as once, few or many counts, or as a class when the clone is expanded.

j_gene: TRBJ1-1
v_gene: TRBV12-3/TRBV12-4
d_gene: .
abundance: .
CDR3aa: CASSLGRFEAFF
CDR3nt: TGTGCCAGCAGTTTAGGTCGTTTTGAAGCTTTCTTT

j_gene: TRBJ2-2
v_gene: TRBV7-8
d_gene: .
abundance: .
CDR3aa: CASSLDGGTNTGELFF
CDR3nt: TGTGCCAGCAGCTTAGACGGCGGTACGAACACCGGGGAGCTGTTTTTT

j_gene: TRBJ2-3
v_gene: TRBV2
d_gene: .
abundance: once
CDR3aa: CAGSRTTTSDTQYF
CDR3nt: TGTGCCGGTTCAAGGACTACGACGTCAGATACGCAGTATTTT

j_gene: TRBJ1-1
v_gene: TRBV6-2/TRBV6-3
d_gene: .
abundance: .
CDR3aa: CASSYPPEDQNTEAFF
CDR3nt: TGTGCCAGCAGTTACCCTCCCGAGGATCAGAACACTGAAGCTTTCTTT

j_gene: TRBJ2-1
v_gene: TRBV4-1
d_gene: TRBD1
abundance: .
CDR3aa: CASSQADRANEQFF
CDR3nt: TGCGCCAGCAGCCAAGCGGACAGGGCTAATGAGCAGTTCTTC

j_gene: TRBJ2-1
v_gene: TRBV7-6
d_gene: .
abundance: .
CDR3aa: CASSLAGLAQENEQFF
CDR3nt: TGTGCCAGCAGCTTAGCGGGACTGGCCCAGGAGAATGAGCAGTTCTTC

j_gene: TRBJ2-3
v_gene: TRBV12-3/TRBV12-4
d_gene: .
abundance: .
CDR3aa: CASAGARTDTQYF
CDR3nt: TGTGCCAGCGCGGGGGCCCGCACAGATACGCAGTATTTT

j_gene: TRBJ2-1
v_gene: TRBV7-3
d_gene: .
abundance: .
CDR3aa: CASSPQGGESYNEQFF
CDR3nt: TGTGCCAGCAGCCCCCAGGGGGGCGAGTCCTACAATGAGCAGTTCTTC

j_gene: TRBJ2-3
v_gene: TRBV4-1
d_gene: TRBD2
abundance: .
CDR3aa: CASSKRKTGLETDTQYF
CDR3nt: TGCGCCAGCAGCAAACGAAAAACGGGACTAGAGACAGATACGCAGTATTTT

j_gene: TRBJ1-6
v_gene: TRBV30
d_gene: .
abundance: .
CDR3aa: CALSSPLHF
CDR3nt: TGTGCCTTGAGTTCACCCCTCCACTTT

j_gene: TRBJ2-2
v_gene: TRBV12-5
d_gene: .
abundance: .
CDR3aa: CASGPRISNTGELFF
CDR3nt: TGTGCTAGTGGTCCTCGCATATCGAACACCGGGGAGCTGTTTTTT

j_gene: TRBJ1-2
v_gene: TRBV6-5
d_gene: .
abundance: .
CDR3aa: CASTLNGGSGAYTF
CDR3nt: TGTGCCAGCACCCTCAATGGGGGTTCAGGGGCCTACACCTTC

j_gene: TRBJ2-3
v_gene: TRBV3-1/TRBV3-2
d_gene: .
abundance: .
CDR3aa: CASSQDKWLGTQYF
CDR3nt: TGTGCCAGCAGCCAAGATAAATGGTTAGGTACGCAGTATTTT